A single sample is the source of the 13 T cell receptor beta chains below, sequenced in a study of blood T cell repertoires in COVID-19. Data came from immunoSEQ multiplex PCR; TCRdb stores just in-frame clones and leaves some out. In the table there are just over 80,000 clones, around 89% of which are singletons. Sequencing was performed on PBMCs or T cells enriched from blood (not recorded which). Receptors originate from a woman aged 50 to 60 with acute COVID-19.

The gene calls are TRBV2 and TRBJ2-3; possibly TRBD2 for D (5 bases). The CDR3 spans 15 residues. Trimming left V 3 bases short and J 7 bases short, with 17 bases between. Per the germline V gene, CDR1 is SNHLY and CDR2 is FYNNEI. The CDR3: CASSEVAGKGNTQYF. The CDR3 DNA is TGTGCCAGCAGTGAGGTCGCGGGTAAAGGCAATACGCAGTATTTT.

CDR3 amino acids: CASRGQINEKLFF. The CDR3 nucleotides are TGTGCCAGTAGGGGACAGATTAATGAAAAACTGTTTTTT. The chain combines TRBV19 with TRBJ1-4; TRBD1 matches at 7 bases. Germline V gene sequence: CDR1 LNHDA, CDR2 SQIVND (reference sequence). The CDR3 is 13 residues long. J was trimmed by 4 bases and V by 6 bases; bases with no gene match: 2.

The sample holds a few counts of this clone. The CDR3 loop is CASSLEGQGTEAFF. The CDR3 DNA is TGTGCCAGCAGCCTCGAGGGACAGGGGACTGAAGCTTTCTTT. The chain combines TRBV7-2 with TRBJ1-1; TRBD1 matches at 10 bases. Unmatched junction bases numbered 5, after V lost 5 bases and J lost 5 bases. From germline, CDR1 is SGHTA and CDR2 FQGNSA. The CDR3 sequence is 14 residues long.

V and J are TRBV10-2 and TRBJ2-1, with 8 nucleotides matching TRBD2. The CDR3 extends over 15 amino acids. Trimming removed 8 bases from V and 7 bases from J; junction bases left unmatched: 13. Germline V gives CDR1 WSHSY, CDR2 SAAADI. The CDR3 bases are TGCGCCAGCCGAACCGGGACTAGGGGGTTTAATGAGCAGTTCTTC. It yields the protein CASRTGTRGFNEQFF.

This rearrangement joins TRBV5-1 to TRBJ1-4; the D gene is possibly TRBD1 (5 bases). The germline V gene has CDR1 SGHRS and CDR2 YFSETQ. The length of the CDR3 is 15 residues. Between the trimmed V and J ends, which lost 0 bases and 7 bases, there was a span of 13 bases. CDR3 nucleotide sequence: TGCGCCAGCAGCTTGGGGGTCCAGGGTTCTGAAAAACTGTTTTTT. Its translation is CASSLGVQGSEKLFF.

The CDR3 loop reads CASSTQGWPETQYF. The CDR3 nucleotides are TGTGCCAGCAGCACCCAGGGGTGGCCGGAGACCCAGTACTTC. This chain links TRBV5-6 with TRBJ2-5, with D perhaps TRBD1 (6 bases). The germline V and J ends were trimmed by 4 bases and 5 bases, with 15 bases remaining between them. Germline V gives CDR1 SGHDT, CDR2 YYEEEE. The CDR3 consists of 14 residues.

CDR3: CASSFSGSTDTQYF. DNA of the CDR3: TGTGCCAGCAGCTTTAGCGGGAGCACAGATACGCAGTATTTT. The chain has TRBV7-9 and TRBJ2-3, with 7 bases fitting TRBD2. Germline V gene data show CDR1 as SEHNR and CDR2 as FQNEAQ (reference sequence). CDR3 length: 14 residues. After removal of 3 bases from V and 0 bases from J, the junction contained 0 bases not matched to a gene.

This chain connects TRBV30 to TRBJ1-1; the D gene is possibly TRBD1 (5 bases). Trimming shortened V by 3 bases and J by 14 bases, and 16 bases separated the two germline ends. This CDR3 has 11 amino acids. Per the germline V gene, CDR1 is GTSNPN and CDR2 is SVGIG (reference sequence). CDR3 coding DNA: TGTGCCTGGAGCCGGGGAGGGGAGCGCTTCTTT. It encodes CAWSRGGERFF. The full variable domain, its missing parts supplied by reference TRBV30 and TRBJ1-1, is SQTIHQWPATLVQPVGSPLSLECTVEGTSNPNLYWYRQAAGRGLQLLFYSVGIGQISSEVPQNLSASRPQDRQFILSSKKLLLSDSGFYLCAWSRGGERFFGQGTRLTVV.

V and J are TRBV5-1 and TRBJ2-7; 9 bases are a match to TRBD1. Germline CDR1 SGHRS, CDR2 YFSETQ. Trimming at V came to 4 bases and at J to 1 base, leaving 9 bases not matched to a gene. This CDR3 has 16 amino acids. The CDR3 DNA follows: TGCGCCAGCAGCCCTTGGGACAGGGTACCATCCTACGAGCAGTACTTC. It translates to CASSPWDRVPSYEQYF.

The chain recombines TRBV7-9 with TRBJ2-3; unclear D gene. The CDR3 loop spans 13 amino acids. From germline, CDR1 is SEHNR and CDR2 FQNEAQ (reference sequence). Deletions cut 5 bases from V and 4 bases from J, with 10 bases between. CDR3 DNA sequence: TGTGCCAGCAGCCTCACAAGTGCAGATACGCAGTATTTT. Protein product: CASSLTSADTQYF.

The gene calls are TRBV19 and TRBJ1-5, with TRBD1 as a possible D gene (6 bases). Trimming shortened V by 4 bases and J by 7 bases, and 14 bases separated the two germline ends. The CDR3 runs 14 residues. Per the germline V gene, CDR1 is LNHDA and CDR2 is SQIVND (reference sequence). CDR3 in DNA: TGTGCCAGTAGTAAGGGGACACCAGGCCAGCCCCAGCATTTT. Its protein product is CASSKGTPGQPQHF.

The V gene is TRBV19, the J gene TRBJ1-5, with D unresolved. V was pared by 4 bases and J by 2 bases, with 9 bases between. CDR1 and CDR2 from the germline V gene are LNHDA and SQIVND (reference sequence). CDR3 length equals 14 residues. The DNA for the CDR3 is TGTGCCAGTAGTAGCCTCCAGGGCAATCAGCCCCAGCATTTT. Its translation is CASSSLQGNQPQHF. Filled out from reference TRBV19 and TRBJ1-5, the complete variable domain reads DGGITQSPKYLFRKEGQNVTLSCEQNLNHDAMYWYRQDPGQGLRLIYYSQIVNDFQKGDIAEGYSVSREKKESFPLTVTSAQKNPTAFYLCASSSLQGNQPQHFGDGTRLSIL.

The chain is built from TRBV19 and TRBJ2-2; 8 bases align to TRBD2. Trimming took 8 bases from V and 0 from J; bases not matched to a gene: 5. The CDR3 is made up of 15 amino acids. Germline values: CDR1 LNHDA, CDR2 SQIVND (reference sequence). This CDR3 reads CASFTSGANTGELFF. The CDR3 bases are TGTGCCAGTTTTACTAGCGGCGCGAACACCGGGGAGCTGTTTTTT.